One and the same sample provided the 9 T cell receptor beta chains below, sequenced in a study of OX40 agonist ivuxolimab in advanced cancers. Libraries were prepared by immunoSEQ multiplex PCR; TCRdb keeps only in-frame clonotypes and omits some of them. The table records under 80,000 clones, approximately 85% of them present only once. The sample here was CD4+ or CD8+ T cells sorted from blood, taken in a trial of the OX40 agonist ivuxolimab. The source of these receptors is an adult with an advanced solid tumor such as melanoma, head and neck, liver or kidney cancer.

As concerns this clone: A read error may account for a junction end that differs from germline. The chain carries TRBV19 and TRBJ2-4; 8 bases align to TRBD1. There are 15 residues in the CDR3. Germline loops: CDR1 LNHDA, CDR2 SQIVND (reference sequence). CDR3 coding DNA: TGTGCCAGTAGTCCTCGGACAGGGACCAAGAACATTCAGTACTTC. Its protein product is CASSPRTGTKNIQYF. The full variable domain, rest sourced from reference TRBV19 and TRBJ2-4, is DGGITQSPKYLFRKEGQNVTLSCEQNLNHDAMYWYRQDPGQGLRLIYYSQIVNDFQKGDIAEGYSVSREKKESFPLTVTSAQKNPTAFYLCASSPRTGTKNIQYFGAGTRLSVL.

The V call is TRBV19, the J call TRBJ1-2; 8 bases fit TRBD1. Germline-derived CDR1 and CDR2 are LNHDA and SQIVND (reference sequence). CDR3 length equals 15 residues. The V and J ends lost 6 bases and 4 bases, in that order; junction bases with no gene match: 10. This chain's CDR3 is CASRNVRGRGYGYTF. The CDR3, as DNA: TGTGCCAGTAGGAATGTCAGGGGGCGAGGCTATGGCTACACCTTC.

V usage is TRBV28 and J usage is TRBJ2-7, with D perhaps TRBD1 or TRBD2 (6 bases each). Germline V lookup: CDR1 MDHEN, CDR2 SYDVKM. The CDR3 has 14 amino acids. V was trimmed by 2 bases and J by 4 bases, leaving 12 bases between them. CDR3 sequence: CASSLPGARYEQYF. DNA for the CDR3: TGTGCCAGCAGTTTACCGGGGGCCCGATACGAGCAGTACTTC.

V gene TRBV6-1 combines with J gene TRBJ2-5; D is possibly TRBD2 (5 bases). The germline V and J ends were trimmed by 1 base and 4 bases, with 16 bases remaining between them. This CDR3 is 16 amino acids long. The V gene's germline CDR1 is MNHNS and CDR2 SASEGT. The CDR3 region has the DNA TGTGCCAGCAGTGAAGAAGAGGGCTGGATTCGAGAGACCCAGTACTTC. Protein sequence: CASSEEEGWIRETQYF.

The chain carries TRBV5-1 and TRBJ2-2; 11 bases fit TRBD2. Looked up from germline, CDR1 is SGHRS and CDR2 is YFSETQ. The length of the CDR3 is 16 residues. V lost 7 bases and J lost 3; bases outside the gene matches: 8. The CDR3 DNA sequence: TGCGCCAGCCGGCATAGCGGGAGGGCCGACACCGGGGAGCTGTTTTTT. Translation: CASRHSGRADTGELFF.

CDR3 in DNA: TGTGCCAGTAAAGGACTAGCGGGGCCCTACGAGCAGTACTTC. Translation: CASKGLAGPYEQYF. The rearrangement joins TRBV19 to TRBJ2-7, with 12 nucleotides matching TRBD2. Trimming at V came to 7 bases and at J to 2 bases, leaving 3 bases not matched to a gene. CDR1 and CDR2 from the germline V gene are LNHDA and SQIVND (reference sequence). The CDR3 loop spans 14 amino acids.

In its sample, this clone was seen once. The J gene is TRBJ2-5, the V gene TRBV10-1, with D possibly being TRBD1 (6 bases). The V gene lost 0 bases and the J gene lost 8 bases, with 16 bases spanning the gap. Germline-derived CDR1 and CDR2 are WNHNN and SYGVQD (reference sequence). This CDR3 has 15 residues. The CDR3 reads CASSESIGTWETQYF. The CDR3 DNA sequence: TGCGCCAGCAGTGAGTCGATCGGGACATGGGAAACCCAGTACTTC.

The rearrangement links TRBV14 to TRBJ2-7, with D unclear. The CDR3 extends over 14 amino acids. The germline CDR1 and CDR2 sequences are SGHDN and FVKESK. The germline V and J ends were trimmed by 3 bases and 0 bases, with 9 bases remaining between them. CDR3 nucleotide sequence: TGTGCCAGCAGCCACTCTTTCCCCTCCTACGAGCAGTACTTC. The encoded protein is CASSHSFPSYEQYF. The full variable domain, with the rest looked up from reference TRBV14 and TRBJ2-7, is EAGVTQFPSHSVIEKGQTVTLRCDPISGHDNLYWYRRVMGKEIKFLLHFVKESKQDESGMPNNRFLAERTGGTYSTLKVQPAELEDSGVYFCASSHSFPSYEQYFGPGTRLTVT.

This clone was counted a few times. The CDR3 here is CASSLSSGPSGSRFVYF. The CDR3 DNA follows: TGTGCCAGCAGTTTATCGAGCGGGCCGAGCGGGAGCCGATTTGTGTATTTT. V gene TRBV27 combines with J gene TRBJ2-3, with 8 bases aligning to TRBD2. Germline trimming cut 0 bases from V and 14 bases from J; bases unmatched to any gene: 19. The length of the CDR3 is 17 residues. CDR1 and CDR2 (germline): MNHEY, SMNVEV (reference sequence).